One and the same sample provided the 26 T cell receptor beta chains below, sequenced in a study of blood T cells in healthy people across ages. Sample-barcoded 5' priming and a J-beta primer mix drove a second PCR of about 7 to 11 cycles. TCRdb re-called the 5' RACE reads through MiXCR, storing one row per CDR3 protein. The table has about 640,000 distinct CDR3 sequences, about 54% seen once. Sequencing was done on a sample of blood. These TCRs come from a man in his sixties in good health.

A single count supports this clonotype. This CDR3 is CANPLGTESSYNSPLHF. The CDR3 nucleotides are TGTGCCAACCCACTCGGGACCGAGAGCTCCTATAATTCACCCCTCCACTTT. The chain couples TRBV6-4 to TRBJ1-6, with a possible D match to TRBD1 (5 bases). The CDR3 runs to 17 residues. Between the trimmed V and J ends, which lost 10 bases and 0 bases, there was a span of 19 bases. Germline CDR1 is MRHNA and CDR2 is SNTAGT.

This clonotype was counted at least ten times. The V call is TRBV20-1, the J call TRBJ2-1; TRBD1 matches at 10 bases. Germline V gene sequence: CDR1 DFQATT, CDR2 SNEGSKA (reference sequence). Trimming removed 5 bases from V and 7 bases from J; junction bases left unmatched: 11. The CDR3 totals 15 residues. The CDR3 sequence is CSAPPDRGRVNEQFF. As DNA, the CDR3 is TGCAGTGCTCCACCCGACAGGGGGCGGGTTAATGAGCAGTTCTTC.

The J gene is TRBJ2-7, the V gene TRBV20-1; the match to TRBD2 covers 10 bases. CDR1 DFQATT and CDR2 SNEGSKA come from the germline V gene (reference sequence). V lost 0 bases to trimming and J lost 12 bases; unmatched junction nucleotides: 17. This CDR3 contains 16 residues. This CDR3 is CSARDWASGGGETRYF. CDR3 sequence (DNA): TGCAGTGCTAGAGATTGGGCTAGCGGGGGTGGTGAGACCCGGTACTTC.

This clonotype came up a few times. The V and J genes are TRBV5-1 and TRBJ2-4, with a possible D match to TRBD2 (5 bases). Germline V gene lookup returns CDR1 SGHRS and CDR2 YFSETQ. The CDR3 length is 14 residues. V was trimmed by 1 base and J by 8 bases, leaving 13 bases between them. CDR3 protein: CASSLRQSRDIQYF. CDR3 sequence (DNA): TGCGCCAGCAGCTTGCGGCAGTCGCGGGACATTCAGTACTTC.

In its sample, this clonotype was seen a few times. This rearrangement joins TRBV6-2 or TRBV6-3 to TRBJ1-1; TRBD1 matches at 9 bases. Germline V gene data show CDR1 as MNHEY and CDR2 as SVGEGT. J was trimmed by 4 bases and V by 10 bases; bases with no gene match: 7. The CDR3 has 13 residues. The CDR3 sequence is CATQGQGSTEAFF. The CDR3 DNA reads TGTGCCACCCAAGGACAGGGGAGCACTGAAGCTTTCTTT.

The gene calls are TRBV6-6 and TRBJ1-2; TRBD1 agrees at 8 bases. V gave up 4 bases and J gave up 7 bases; unmatched junction bases: 11. The germline gives CDR1 MNHNY, CDR2 SVGAGI (reference sequence). The length of the CDR3 is 15 residues. CDR3 nucleotide sequence: TGTGCCAGCAGTTCTCGGGACAGGAGGTCAGGTGGCTACACCTTC. Its protein product is CASSSRDRRSGGYTF.

This clonotype was observed a handful of times. This sequence joins TRBV20-1 and TRBJ2-1; 8 bases are a match to TRBD2. CDR1 DFQATT and CDR2 SNEGSKA come from the germline V gene (reference sequence). This CDR3 comprises 13 residues. V shed 3 bases and J 6 bases; nucleotides not matched to a gene: 4. The CDR3 loop reads CSARTGGSNEQFF. CDR3 coding DNA: TGCAGTGCTAGGACGGGGGGGTCCAATGAGCAGTTCTTC.

Only one count was recorded for this clonotype. The chain couples TRBV29-1 to TRBJ1-1; D is uncertain. The CDR3 spans 12 residues. From germline, CDR1 is SQVTM and CDR2 ANQGSEA. V dropped 4 bases and J dropped 1 base, with 7 bases sitting between them. In DNA, the CDR3 is TGCAGCGTTGGCAAGCGGAACACTGAAGCTTTCTTT. Amino acid sequence: CSVGKRNTEAFF.

The chain employs TRBV27 and TRBJ1-5, with D unclear. The CDR3 has 17 residues. V was shortened by 6 bases and J by 0 bases, with 18 bases between the two germline ends. Germline loops: CDR1 MNHEY, CDR2 SMNVEV (reference sequence). CDR3 sequence reads: CASSPRKGRGSNQPQHF. The CDR3 DNA sequence: TGTGCCAGCAGCCCCCGGAAGGGTCGCGGTAGCAATCAGCCCCAGCATTTT.

This rearrangement joins TRBV5-6 to TRBJ2-3; D is undetermined. Trimming cost V 0 bases and J 2 bases, with 13 bases left between them. The CDR3 is made up of 16 amino acids. Germline V gene data show CDR1 as SGHDT and CDR2 as YYEEEE. The CDR3 region has the DNA TGTGCCAGCAGCTTGGACCTAGGGCGGTACACAGATACGCAGTATTTT. Translating it yields CASSLDLGRYTDTQYF.

In this sample, this clonotype turned up a few times. The chain is built from TRBV27 and TRBJ2-3; 10 bases agree with TRBD2. The CDR3 runs to 16 residues. Germline V gene lookup returns CDR1 MNHEY and CDR2 SMNVEV (reference sequence). The V gene end was trimmed by 5 bases and the J gene end by 3 bases; junction bases not matched to a gene: 8. The CDR3 DNA sequence: TGTGCCAGCAGTGATACTAGCGGGATGAGAACAGATACGCAGTATTTT. It codes for CASSDTSGMRTDTQYF.

This sequence joins TRBV2 and TRBJ2-1; 11 positions agree with TRBD1. Per the germline V gene, CDR1 is SNHLY and CDR2 is FYNNEI. The junction had 6 bases not matched to a gene; V was cut back by 5 bases and J by 15 bases. The CDR3 is 12 amino acids. The CDR3 sequence is CASSPDRGRLFF. In DNA form, the CDR3 reads TGTGCCAGCAGTCCGGACAGGGGGCGCCTGTTCTTC.

The CDR3 DNA reads TGTGCCATCAGTGACCCTGGGCCTGGAAACACCATATATTTT. Amino acids: CAISDPGPGNTIYF. This chain uses TRBV10-3 with TRBJ1-3; no definite D call. Germline V gene sequence: CDR1 ENHRY, CDR2 SYGVKD. Trimming stripped 3 bases from V and 2 bases from J, with 8 bases between. CDR3 length: 14 amino acids.

The chain couples TRBV2 to TRBJ1-2; no clear D. The germline V and J ends were trimmed by 3 bases and 7 bases, with 15 bases remaining between them. The CDR3 is 14 residues long. The germline V gene encodes CDR1 SNHLY and CDR2 FYNNEI. This CDR3 reads CASSDMGKFCGYTF. CDR3 nucleotides: TGTGCCAGCAGTGATATGGGGAAGTTCTGTGGCTACACCTTC. Together with reference TRBV2 and TRBJ1-2, the CDR3 gives the full variable domain: EPEVTQTPSHQVTQMGQEVILRCVPISNHLYFYWYRQILGQKVEFLVSFYNNEISEKSEIFDDQFSVERPDGSNFTLKIRSTKLEDSAMYFCASSDMGKFCGYTFGSGTRLTVV.

The chain joins TRBV6-4 to TRBJ2-3; 8 nucleotides line up with TRBD2. V shed 8 bases and J 4 bases; nucleotides not matched to a gene: 8. Germline CDR1 is MRHNA and CDR2 is SNTAGT. The CDR3 is 14 amino acids. The CDR3 DNA reads as TGTGCCAGCCGGACTAGCTACAACGCAGATACGCAGTATTTT. Translated, it gives CASRTSYNADTQYF.

This clonotype has just a few counts. V is TRBV18 and J is TRBJ1-2, with D unclear. V shed 3 bases and J shed 5 bases, with 16 bases lying between them. Per germline, CDR1 KGHSH and CDR2 LQKENI. The length of the CDR3 is 15 residues. CDR3 in DNA: TGTGCCAGCTCACCTGGGCAGGCCCGTTCTTATGGCTACACCTTC. Translated: CASSPGQARSYGYTF.

The chain joins TRBV11-2 to TRBJ1-4, with D hard to call. Trimming took 4 bases from V and 8 from J, leaving 8 bases between them. The CDR3 totals 12 residues. From germline, CDR1 is SGHAT and CDR2 FQNNGV. As DNA, the CDR3 is TGTGCCAGCAGCTCAGCCACCGAAAAACTGTTTTTT. The encoded protein is CASSSATEKLFF.

V usage is TRBV7-3 and J usage is TRBJ1-1; TRBD1 might be the D (5 bases). The length of the CDR3 is 15 residues. Germline lookup yields CDR1 SGHTA and CDR2 FQGTGA. Trimming took off 5 bases at V and 2 bases at J, with 15 bases between the two ends. As DNA, the CDR3 is TGTGCCAGCAGCCCCGGGGGTATTGGAAACACTGAAGCTTTCTTT. This gives the protein CASSPGGIGNTEAFF.

The genes are TRBV27 and TRBJ2-1, with D perhaps matching TRBD2 (5 bases). The CDR3 sequence is 12 residues long. Germline assignment: CDR1 MNHEY and CDR2 SMNVEV (reference sequence). The V end was cut by 6 bases, the J end by 6 bases, with 9 bases between. The DNA of the CDR3 is TGTGCCAGCAGGGGAGATATCAATGAGCAGTTCTTC. It yields the protein CASRGDINEQFF.

The gene calls are TRBV7-9 and TRBJ2-5; TRBD1 aligns across 8 bases. After removal of 5 bases from V and 4 bases from J, the junction contained 6 bases not matched to a gene. The CDR3 has 14 residues. Looked up from germline, CDR1 is SEHNR and CDR2 is FQNEAQ (reference sequence). The CDR3 DNA reads as TGTGCCAGCAGCGGACAGGGCGGGACAGAGACCCAGTACTTC. Amino acids: CASSGQGGTETQYF.

This clonotype was counted only a few times. The V and J genes are TRBV12-3 or TRBV12-4 and TRBJ2-1; maybe TRBD2 (5 bases). Trimming took 2 bases from V and 9 from J, leaving 11 bases between them. The CDR3 is 13 residues long. The DNA for the CDR3 is TGTGCCAGCAGTTTATTTGCAGCGGCTGAGCAGTTCTTC. As protein: CASSLFAAAEQFF.

This clonotype was seen only a few times. V gene TRBV7-2 combines with J gene TRBJ1-2; D is unresolved. This CDR3 comprises 15 residues. V lost 1 base and J lost 7, with 16 bases in between. CDR1 SGHTA and CDR2 FQGNSA come from the germline V gene. The CDR3 nucleotides are TGTGCCAGCAGCTTAGAGGACGCCCCCGGCAGTGGCTACACCTTC. This sequence encodes CASSLEDAPGSGYTF.

The chain carries TRBV9 and TRBJ2-1, with 8 nucleotides matching TRBD2. V gave up 5 bases and J gave up 8 bases; unmatched junction bases: 15. Per germline, CDR1 SGDLS and CDR2 YYNGEE. This CDR3 is 16 amino acids long. The DNA of the CDR3 is TGTGCCAGCAGTCCCTCTCCGGGGGGGTTTGCCGATGAGCAGTTCTTC. Translated: CASSPSPGGFADEQFF.

This chain links TRBV20-1 with TRBJ2-1; 9 positions agree with TRBD2. In germline, CDR1 is DFQATT, CDR2 SNEGSKA (reference sequence). This CDR3 spans 15 amino acids. V was pared by 1 base and J by 7 bases, with 8 bases of the junction left unmatched. The DNA of the CDR3 is TGCAGTGCTAGAGCCCCAGCGGGGGGTTCAAATGAGCAGTTCTTC. This gives the protein CSARAPAGGSNEQFF.

This clonotype was detected many times. The chain has TRBV6-6 and TRBJ2-7, with 9 bases that match TRBD2. The CDR3 loop spans 14 amino acids. V dropped 5 bases and J dropped 7; count of bases not matched to a gene: 9. Germline V CDR1 and CDR2: MNHNY, SVGAGI (reference sequence). In DNA form, the CDR3 reads TGTGCCAGCAGTACGGGGACTAGCTCCCCAGAGCAGTACTTC. Its protein is CASSTGTSSPEQYF.

The chain carries TRBV7-9 and TRBJ2-7; TRBD2 matches 13 bases. This CDR3 has 18 residues. With 4 bases clipped from V and 3 bases from J, the junction kept 12 bases outside the gene matches. Germline V lookup: CDR1 SEHNR, CDR2 FQNEAQ (reference sequence). This CDR3 reads CASSSSRLAGGLLYEQYF. The DNA for the CDR3 is TGTGCCAGCAGCTCCAGTCGACTAGCGGGGGGACTGCTCTACGAGCAGTACTTC. Variable domain in full (rest from reference TRBV7-9 and TRBJ2-7): DTGVSQNPRHKITKRGQNVTFRCDPISEHNRLYWYRQTLGQGPEFLTYFQNEAQLEKSRLLSDRFSAERPKGSFSTLEIQRTEQGDSAMYLCASSSSRLAGGLLYEQYFGPGTRLTVT.